Sequencing of this T cell receptor beta chain was carried out in a study of T cell responses to AZD1222 COVID-19 vaccine. Broader study findings: Spike regions recognized by vaccine-associated CD4 TCRs spanned the protein, led by 160-218 and 743-854.

Using immunoSEQ multiplex PCR, the repertoire was profiled, and TCRdb retains in-frame clones only, with some absent. Here the sample spans approximately 100,000 clones, around 87% being singletons. Germline values: CDR1 MNHNS, CDR2 SASEGT. The CDR3 contains 16 residues. Trimming removed 0 bases from V and 7 bases from J; junction bases left unmatched: 4. This clone was counted once. Its antigen is not identified. This chain joins TRBV6-1 and TRBJ2-2, with 11 bases aligning to TRBD1. The source of this sequence is an adult who received the AZD1222 COVID-19 vaccine. The material was peripheral blood, obtained 28 days after the second AZD1222 dose. The CDR3 is CASSEADRGRIGELFF. The CDR3 DNA is TGTGCCAGCAGTGAAGCGGACAGGGGGCGGATCGGGGAGCTGTTTTTT.